The clone carrying this TCR beta chain was observed a few times. Antigen unknown. The source of the sample is a study of T cell repertoires in cytomegalovirus infection. Study-level points and caveats: Summed public TCR beta family frequency identified CMV carriers bearing the relevant HLA.

V was clipped by 6 bases and J by 4 bases, with 21 bases between them. The CDR3 contains 16 residues. CDR1 and CDR2 (germline): MNHEY, SMNVEV (reference sequence). TCRdb re-derived calls from the reads in MiXCR, one entry per CDR3 protein. The sample shows more than 650,000 distinct CDR3 sequences, 35% of them seen only once. The chain combines TRBV27 with TRBJ1-2; D is perhaps TRBD1 (5 bases). The specimen sequenced was PBMCs. This sequence was found in a human donor in good health (CMV status not recorded). Some clones in this sample may be carry-over from other donors' samples. The CDR3 protein is CASRDSGLPRGYGYTF. In nucleotides, the CDR3 is TGTGCCAGCAGAGACTCGGGACTTCCGAGGGGCTATGGCTACACCTTC.